This T cell receptor (beta chain) was captured by sequencing in a study of T cells expressing NK-cell markers. Study at large: Sequencing covered eight donors, seven HCMV-seropositive and one seronegative. Study-wide results and caveats: In about 6 donors, dominant CD3+CD56+NKG2C+ clonotypes ranked among the top 10 CD8+ clonotypes. Specificity for HCMV among expanded NKG2C+ T cell clones was not established. A few donors showed these clonotypes also leading the CD3+CD56-NKG2C+ fraction.

TCRdb re-called the 5' RACE reads; every CDR3 protein appears as one record, without DNA. Seen in this sample are about 120,000 distinct CDR3 sequences; the ten most common clones hold less than 20%. Germline CDR1 LNHDA, CDR2 SQIVND (reference sequence). This CDR3 region has 15 residues. With regard to this clonotype: The antigen is not known.

The chain joins TRBV19 to TRBJ2-1; the TRBD2 assignment by TCRdb is unverifiable without DNA. The TCR originated in a woman between 18 and 69 years old in good health. The material sequenced was blood T cells: a sorted CD56 or NKG2C T cell subset, CD4+ or CD8+ T cells, or bulk PBMC T cells (not recorded which). The CDR3: CASSIGLAGGNEQFF. Filled out from reference TRBV19 and TRBJ2-1, the complete variable domain reads DGGITQSPKYLFRKEGQNVTLSCEQNLNHDAMYWYRQDPGQGLRLIYYSQIVNDFQKGDIAEGYSVSREKKESFPLTVTSAQKNPTAFYLCASSIGLAGGNEQFFGPGTRLTVL.